This TCR beta chain was retrieved from a study of blood T cell repertoires in COVID-19. For the study at large: Researchers got acute and convalescent COVID-19 samples from the United States, Italy and Spain. The analysed material was cDNA or gDNA that came from T cells, B-cell-depleted T cells, or PBMCs.

Authors' data handling: For nucleated cells, counts were estimated from reference gene primer amplification. Profiled with immunoSEQ multiplex PCR; TCRdb holds only in-frame clones, not every one. That table is the source of V, J and clone size, and D and trimming were worked out from the DNA. This sample yields about 36,000 clones, of which approximately 78% are seen a single time; about 30% belongs to the top ten. V was shortened by 7 bases and J by 3 bases, with 21 bases between the two germline ends. CDR1 and CDR2 from the germline V gene are LNHDA and SQIVND (reference sequence). This CDR3 is 16 amino acids long.

The sample was peripheral blood. The chain carries TRBV19 and TRBJ1-1, with D perhaps TRBD1 (6 bases). The receptor was isolated from a man aged 60 to 75 with acute or convalescent COVID-19. In DNA, the CDR3 is TGTGCCAGTACCGCAATATCGACAGGAGCCTACACTGAAGCTTTCTTT. Its translation: CASTAISTGAYTEAFF.